Sequencing of this TCR beta chain was carried out in a study of CD8 T cells in ankylosing spondylitis. Notes on the study in general: Disease-associated clones were reportedly significantly overrepresented in matched ankylosing spondylitis synovial fluid. It appeared that ankylosing spondylitis blood was characterized by a TCR beta motif of seven or eight highly homologous variants. Prior literature has documented some motif variants in synovial fluid and blood from reactive arthritis. CD8+ cells made up the disease-linked clones, which were relatively rare in peripheral blood.

This clonotype was seen a few times. Antigen unknown. The CDR3 has 15 amino acids. V trimming: 4 bases; J trimming: 1 base; junction bases outside the gene matches: 7. Germline V gene lookup returns CDR1 SGHRS and CDR2 YFSETQ. Libraries for TCR beta were made by quantitative 5'-RACE with molecular barcodes. TCRdb passed the 5' RACE reads through MiXCR, listing each CDR3 protein once. The sample records some 800,000 distinct CDR3 sequences, about 10% being singletons. The source material was blood, either unsorted or a sorted T cell fraction (not recorded which). This TCR derives from a male donor with ankylosing spondylitis. The chain is built from TRBV5-1 and TRBJ2-7, with 8 bases that match TRBD2. The CDR3 DNA is TGCGCCAGCAGCCGCATAGCGGGACTTTCCTACGAGCAGTACTTC. This encodes CASSRIAGLSYEQYF.